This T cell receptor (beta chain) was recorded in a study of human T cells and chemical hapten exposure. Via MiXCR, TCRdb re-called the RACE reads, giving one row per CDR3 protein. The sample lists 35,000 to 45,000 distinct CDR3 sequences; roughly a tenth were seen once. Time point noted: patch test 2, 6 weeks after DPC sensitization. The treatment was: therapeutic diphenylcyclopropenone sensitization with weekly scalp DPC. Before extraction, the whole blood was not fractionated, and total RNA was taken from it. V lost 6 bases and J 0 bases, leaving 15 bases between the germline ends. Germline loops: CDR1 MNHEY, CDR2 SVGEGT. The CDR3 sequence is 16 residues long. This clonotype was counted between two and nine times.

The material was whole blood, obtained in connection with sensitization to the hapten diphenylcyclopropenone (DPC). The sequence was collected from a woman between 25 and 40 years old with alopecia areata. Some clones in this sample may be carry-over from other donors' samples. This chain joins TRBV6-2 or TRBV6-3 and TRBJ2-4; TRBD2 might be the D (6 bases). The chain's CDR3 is CASSPSGSIAKNIQYF. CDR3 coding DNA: TGTGCCAGCAGCCCCAGCGGGTCTATAGCCAAAAACATTCAGTACTTC.